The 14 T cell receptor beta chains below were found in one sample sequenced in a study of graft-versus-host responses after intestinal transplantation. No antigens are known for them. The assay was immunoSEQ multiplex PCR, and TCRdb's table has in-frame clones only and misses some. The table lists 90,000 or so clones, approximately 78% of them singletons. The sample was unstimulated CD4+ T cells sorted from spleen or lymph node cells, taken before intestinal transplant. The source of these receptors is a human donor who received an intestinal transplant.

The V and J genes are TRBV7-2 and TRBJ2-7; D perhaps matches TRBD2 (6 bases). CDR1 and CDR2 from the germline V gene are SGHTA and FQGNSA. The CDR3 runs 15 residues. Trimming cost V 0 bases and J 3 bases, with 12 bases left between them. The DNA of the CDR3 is TGTGCCAGCAGCTTAGCCGGACTACCTAGCTACGAGCAGTACTTC. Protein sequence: CASSLAGLPSYEQYF.

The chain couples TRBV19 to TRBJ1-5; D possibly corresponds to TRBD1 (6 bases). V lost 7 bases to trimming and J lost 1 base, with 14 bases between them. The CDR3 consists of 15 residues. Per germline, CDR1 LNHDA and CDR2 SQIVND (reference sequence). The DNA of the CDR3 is TGTGCCAGTACTCCCCTGGACAGAAGCAATCAGCCCCAGCATTTT. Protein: CASTPLDRSNQPQHF.

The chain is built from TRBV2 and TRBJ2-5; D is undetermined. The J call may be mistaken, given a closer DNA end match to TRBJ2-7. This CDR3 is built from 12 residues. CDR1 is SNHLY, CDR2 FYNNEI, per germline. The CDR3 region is CASSEFGYEQYF. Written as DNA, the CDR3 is TGTGCCAGCAGTGAATTCGGTTACGAGCAGTACTTC.

Here the CDR3 reads CASRASAGDNYGYTF. DNA for the CDR3: TGTGCCAGCAGGGCCTCGGCAGGCGATAACTATGGCTACACCTTC. The V gene is TRBV6-6, the J gene TRBJ1-2; D is unclear. The V end was cut by 6 bases, the J end by 1 base, with 15 bases between. Germline assignment: CDR1 MNHNY and CDR2 SVGAGI (reference sequence). The CDR3 has 15 amino acids.

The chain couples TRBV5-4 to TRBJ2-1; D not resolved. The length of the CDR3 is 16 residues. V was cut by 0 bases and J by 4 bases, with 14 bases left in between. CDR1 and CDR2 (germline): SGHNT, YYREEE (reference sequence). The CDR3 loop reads CASSLADINLYNEQFF. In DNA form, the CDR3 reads TGTGCCAGCAGCTTGGCCGATATTAACTTGTACAATGAGCAGTTCTTC.

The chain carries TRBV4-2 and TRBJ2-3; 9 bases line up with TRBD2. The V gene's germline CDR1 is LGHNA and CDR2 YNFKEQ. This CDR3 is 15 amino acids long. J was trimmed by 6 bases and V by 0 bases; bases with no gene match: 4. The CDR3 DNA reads TGTGCCAGCAGCCAAGATCAGCGGGGGGTCGATACGCAGTATTTT. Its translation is CASSQDQRGVDTQYF.

The DNA for the CDR3 is TGTGCCAGCAGCTTAGACGGGGGTAGTGGCTATGGCTACACCTTC. Translated: CASSLDGGSGYGYTF. This chain links TRBV7-9 with TRBJ1-2; D might be TRBD1 (5 bases). Trimming pared 1 base from V and 4 bases from J, leaving 13 bases between. Germline V gene sequence: CDR1 SEHNR, CDR2 FQNEAQ (reference sequence). This CDR3 is 15 amino acids long.

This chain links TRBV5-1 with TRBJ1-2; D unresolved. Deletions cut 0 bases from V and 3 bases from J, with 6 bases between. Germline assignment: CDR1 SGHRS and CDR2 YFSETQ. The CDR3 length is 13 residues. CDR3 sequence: CASSLAEHYGYTF. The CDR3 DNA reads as TGCGCCAGCAGCTTGGCCGAGCACTATGGCTACACCTTC. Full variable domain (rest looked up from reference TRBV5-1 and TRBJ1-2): KAGVTQTPRYLIKTRGQQVTLSCSPISGHRSVSWYQQTPGQGLQFLFEYFSETQRNKGNFPGRFSGRQFSNSRSEMNVSTLELGDSALYLCASSLAEHYGYTFGSGTRLTVV.

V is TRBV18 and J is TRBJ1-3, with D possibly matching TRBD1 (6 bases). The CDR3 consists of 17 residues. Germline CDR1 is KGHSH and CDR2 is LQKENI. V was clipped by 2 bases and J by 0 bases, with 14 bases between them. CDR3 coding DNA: TGTGCCAGCTCACCAAGAGGACAGCCAGGCTCTGGAAACACCATATATTTT. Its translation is CASSPRGQPGSGNTIYF.

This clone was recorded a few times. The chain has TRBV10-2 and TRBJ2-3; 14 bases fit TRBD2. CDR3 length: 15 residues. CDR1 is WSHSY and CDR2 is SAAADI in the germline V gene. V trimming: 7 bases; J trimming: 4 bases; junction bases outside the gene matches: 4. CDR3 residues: CASMKGLAGADTQYF. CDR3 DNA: TGCGCCAGCATGAAGGGACTAGCGGGAGCAGATACGCAGTATTTT.

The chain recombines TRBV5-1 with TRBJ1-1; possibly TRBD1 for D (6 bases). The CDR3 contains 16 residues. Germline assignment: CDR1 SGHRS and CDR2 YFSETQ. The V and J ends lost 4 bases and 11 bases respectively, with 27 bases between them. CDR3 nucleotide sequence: TGCGCCAGCAGCCAAAACACTCCCAACAGGGAGGGCCGGGCTTTCTTT. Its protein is CASSQNTPNREGRAFF.

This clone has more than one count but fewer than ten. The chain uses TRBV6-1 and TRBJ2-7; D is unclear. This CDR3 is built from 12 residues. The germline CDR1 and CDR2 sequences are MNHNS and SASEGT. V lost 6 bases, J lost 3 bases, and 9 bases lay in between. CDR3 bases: TGTGCCAGCAGACGGAGCTTCTACGAGCAGTACTTC. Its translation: CASRRSFYEQYF.

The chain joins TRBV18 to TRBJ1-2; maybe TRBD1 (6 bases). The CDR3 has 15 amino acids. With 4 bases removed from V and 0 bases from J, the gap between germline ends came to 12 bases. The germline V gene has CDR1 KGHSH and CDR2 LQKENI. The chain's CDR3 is CASSLGTTSNYGYTF. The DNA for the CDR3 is TGTGCCAGCTCACTTGGGACAACTTCTAACTATGGCTACACCTTC.

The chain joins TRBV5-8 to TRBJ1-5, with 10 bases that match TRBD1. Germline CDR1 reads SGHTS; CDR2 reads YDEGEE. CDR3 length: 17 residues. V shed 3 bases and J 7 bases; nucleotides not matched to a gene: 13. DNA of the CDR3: TGTGCCAGCAGCTCCGGGACAGGGGCACCAAGGGGGCAGCCCCAGCATTTT. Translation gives CASSSGTGAPRGQPQHF.